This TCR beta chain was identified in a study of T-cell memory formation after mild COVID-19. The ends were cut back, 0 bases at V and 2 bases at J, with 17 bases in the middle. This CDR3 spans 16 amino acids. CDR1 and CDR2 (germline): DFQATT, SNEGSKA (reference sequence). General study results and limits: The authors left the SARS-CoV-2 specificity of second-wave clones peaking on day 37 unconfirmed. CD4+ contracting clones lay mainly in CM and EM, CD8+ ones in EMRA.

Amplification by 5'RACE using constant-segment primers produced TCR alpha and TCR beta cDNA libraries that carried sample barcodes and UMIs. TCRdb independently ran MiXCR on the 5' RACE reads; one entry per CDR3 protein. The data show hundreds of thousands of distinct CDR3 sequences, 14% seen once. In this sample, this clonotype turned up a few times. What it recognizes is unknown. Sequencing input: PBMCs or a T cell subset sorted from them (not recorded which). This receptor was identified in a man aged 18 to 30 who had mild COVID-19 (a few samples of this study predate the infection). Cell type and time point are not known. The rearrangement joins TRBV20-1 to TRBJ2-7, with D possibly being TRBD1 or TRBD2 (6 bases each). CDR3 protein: CSARDLRGPGPYEQYF. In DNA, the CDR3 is TGCAGTGCTAGAGATCTACGGGGGCCGGGCCCCTACGAGCAGTACTTC.